The source of this TCR beta chain is a study of blood T cell repertoires in COVID-19. Study-level information: Sources were T cells, B-cell-depleted T cells, or PBMCs; the material itself was cDNA or gDNA.

Recruitment covered roughly 24 US areas and drew participants whose ages spanned about 18 to 89 years. Among Cohort 3 donors, those recovered had two negative PCRs, clearance, or symptom resolution. The CDR3 contains 13 residues. Trimming cost V 3 bases and J 7 bases, with 13 bases left between them. In the authors' methods: For nucleated cells, counts were estimated from reference gene primer amplification. Profiled with immunoSEQ multiplex PCR; TCRdb holds only in-frame clones, not every one. V and J calls plus clone size are reproduced from that table; the DNA served to infer D and trimming. The repertoire has approximately 390,000 clones, 85% to 90% of them found once; the top ten carry approximately 9.3%.

Sequencing was performed on PBMCs or T cells enriched from blood (not recorded which). This rearrangement joins TRBV12-3 or TRBV12-4 to TRBJ2-7, with TRBD2 as a possible D gene (5 bases). The receptor comes from a woman between 45 and 60 years old who had recovered from COVID-19. The CDR3 DNA is TGTGCCAGCAGTTTGTCCCCGGGGTTTGAGCAGTACTTC. Residues: CASSLSPGFEQYF.